The table lists the clone carrying this T cell receptor (beta chain) with a count of one. The antigen remains unidentified. The sample belongs to a study of CD8 T cells in ankylosing spondylitis. Study-wide results and caveats: Certain motif variants had earlier been reported in reactive arthritis synovial fluid and blood. Several highly homologous variants made up a TCR beta motif, and this motif appeared characteristic of ankylosing spondylitis blood.

Germline assignment: CDR1 SGHVS and CDR2 FNYEAQ. Trimming cost V 5 bases and J 5 bases; bases outside gene matches: 6. CDR3 length: 14 amino acids. Each CDR3 protein is one row after TCRdb ran MiXCR on the 5' RACE reads. The table records some 200,000 distinct CDR3 sequences, around a sixth of them present only once. This receptor was identified in a male donor aged 10-35 years with ankylosing spondylitis or in good health (not recorded which). Sequenced material: blood, either unsorted or a sorted T cell fraction (not recorded which). The chain links TRBV7-6 to TRBJ2-5; 9 bases match TRBD1. The CDR3 sequence: CASSRGGTGETQYF. In DNA, the CDR3 is TGTGCCAGCAGCCGAGGGGGGACAGGGGAGACCCAGTACTTC. Full variable domain (outside the CDR3, taken from reference TRBV7-6 and TRBJ2-5): GAGVSQSPRYKVTKRGQDVALRCDPISGHVSLYWYRQALGQGPEFLTYFNYEAQQDKSGLPNDRFSAERPEGSISTLTIQRTEQRDSAMYRCASSRGGTGETQYFGPGTRLLVL.